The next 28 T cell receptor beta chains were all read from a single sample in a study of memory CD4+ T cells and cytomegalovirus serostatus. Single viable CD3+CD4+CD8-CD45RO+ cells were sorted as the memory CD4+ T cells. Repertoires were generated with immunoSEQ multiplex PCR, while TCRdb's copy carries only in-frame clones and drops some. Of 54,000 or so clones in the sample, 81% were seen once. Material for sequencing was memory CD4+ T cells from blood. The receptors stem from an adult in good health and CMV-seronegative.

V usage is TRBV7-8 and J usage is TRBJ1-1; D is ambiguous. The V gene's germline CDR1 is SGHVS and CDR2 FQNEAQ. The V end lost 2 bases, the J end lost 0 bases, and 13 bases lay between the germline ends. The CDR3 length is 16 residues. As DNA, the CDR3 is TGTGCCAGCAGCTTATCGTTCGGCAACATGAACACTGAAGCTTTCTTT. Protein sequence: CASSLSFGNMNTEAFF. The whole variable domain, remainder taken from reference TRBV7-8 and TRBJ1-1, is GAGVSQSPRYKVAKRGQDVALRCDPISGHVSLFWYQQALGQGPEFLTYFQNEAQLDKSGLPSDRFFAERPEGSVSTLKIQRTQQEDSAVYLCASSLSFGNMNTEAFFGQGTRLTVV.

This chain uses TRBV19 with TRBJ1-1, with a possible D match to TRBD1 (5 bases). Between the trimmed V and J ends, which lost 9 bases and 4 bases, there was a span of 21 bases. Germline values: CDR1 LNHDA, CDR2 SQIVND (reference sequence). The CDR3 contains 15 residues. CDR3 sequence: CASTSGRSGGTEAFF. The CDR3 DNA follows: TGTGCCAGCACATCAGGGCGATCGGGTGGCACTGAAGCTTTCTTT.

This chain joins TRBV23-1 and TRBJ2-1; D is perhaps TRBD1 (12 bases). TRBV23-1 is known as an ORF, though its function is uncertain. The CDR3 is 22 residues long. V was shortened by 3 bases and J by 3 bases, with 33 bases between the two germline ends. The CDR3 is CASSQGGQGATSGTSGYNEQFF. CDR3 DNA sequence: TGCGCCAGCAGTCAGGGGGGACAGGGGGCTACTTCCGGGACTAGCGGCTACAATGAGCAGTTCTTC.

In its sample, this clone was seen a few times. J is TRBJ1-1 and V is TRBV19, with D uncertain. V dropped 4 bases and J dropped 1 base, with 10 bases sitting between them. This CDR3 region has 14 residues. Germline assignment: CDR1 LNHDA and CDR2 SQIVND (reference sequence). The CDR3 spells CASSTLGGNTEAFF. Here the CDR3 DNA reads TGTGCCAGTAGTACCCTCGGAGGGAACACTGAAGCTTTCTTT.

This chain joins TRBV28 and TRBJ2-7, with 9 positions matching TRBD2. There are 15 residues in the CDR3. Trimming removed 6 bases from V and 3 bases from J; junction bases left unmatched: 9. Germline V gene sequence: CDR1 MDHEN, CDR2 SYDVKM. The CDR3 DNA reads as TGTGCCAGCAGACCGACTAGCGGAGGGCACTACGAGCAGTACTTC. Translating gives CASRPTSGGHYEQYF. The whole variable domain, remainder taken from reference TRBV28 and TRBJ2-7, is DVKVTQSSRYLVKRTGEKVFLECVQDMDHENMFWYRQDPGLGLRLIYFSYDVKMKEKGDIPEGYSVSREKKERFSLILESASTNQTSMYLCASRPTSGGHYEQYFGPGTRLTVT.

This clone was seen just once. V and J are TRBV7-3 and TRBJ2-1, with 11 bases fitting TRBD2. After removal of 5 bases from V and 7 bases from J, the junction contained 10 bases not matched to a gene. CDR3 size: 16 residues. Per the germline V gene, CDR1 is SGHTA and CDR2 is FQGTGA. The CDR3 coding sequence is TGTGCCAGCAGCACACCTCGACTAGCGGGGCCTAATGAGCAGTTCTTC. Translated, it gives CASSTPRLAGPNEQFF.

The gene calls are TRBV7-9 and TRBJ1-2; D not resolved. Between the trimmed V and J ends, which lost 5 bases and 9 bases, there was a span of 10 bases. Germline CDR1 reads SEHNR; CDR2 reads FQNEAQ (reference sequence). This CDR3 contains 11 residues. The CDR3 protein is CASSPQRSYTF. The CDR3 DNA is TGTGCCAGCAGCCCCCAAAGGAGCTACACCTTC.

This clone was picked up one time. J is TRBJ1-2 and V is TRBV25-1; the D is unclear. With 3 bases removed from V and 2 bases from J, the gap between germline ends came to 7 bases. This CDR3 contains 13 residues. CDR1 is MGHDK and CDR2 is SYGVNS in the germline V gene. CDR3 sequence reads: CASSEPANYGYTF. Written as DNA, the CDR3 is TGTGCCAGCAGTGAGCCAGCGAACTATGGCTACACCTTC.

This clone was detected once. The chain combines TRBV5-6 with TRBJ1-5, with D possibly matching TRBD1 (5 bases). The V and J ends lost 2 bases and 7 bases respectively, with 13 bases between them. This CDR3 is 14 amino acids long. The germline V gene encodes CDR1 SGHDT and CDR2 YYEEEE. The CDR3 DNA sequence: TGTGCCAGCAGCTTCCGGGCGAAGGGGCAGCCCCAGCATTTT. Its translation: CASSFRAKGQPQHF.

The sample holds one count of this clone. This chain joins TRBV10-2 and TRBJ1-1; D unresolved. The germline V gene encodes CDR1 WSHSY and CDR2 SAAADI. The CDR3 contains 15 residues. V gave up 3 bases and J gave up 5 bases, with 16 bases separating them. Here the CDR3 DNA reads TGCGCCAGCAGTGATCCGGGCCGTGATAAGACTGAAGCTTTCTTT. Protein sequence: CASSDPGRDKTEAFF.

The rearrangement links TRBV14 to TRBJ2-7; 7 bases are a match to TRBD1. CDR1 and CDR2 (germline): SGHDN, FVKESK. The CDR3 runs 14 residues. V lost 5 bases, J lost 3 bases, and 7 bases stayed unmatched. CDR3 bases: TGTGCCAGCAGCGACAGGGTTTTGATCTACGAGCAGTACTTC. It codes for CASSDRVLIYEQYF.

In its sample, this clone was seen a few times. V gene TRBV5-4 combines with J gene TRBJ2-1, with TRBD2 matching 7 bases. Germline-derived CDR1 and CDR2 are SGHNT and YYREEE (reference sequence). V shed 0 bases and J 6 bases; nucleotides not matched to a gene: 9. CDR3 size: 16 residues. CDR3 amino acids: CASSLEPSSGGNEQFF. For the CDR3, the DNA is TGTGCCAGCAGCTTGGAACCCAGTTCGGGAGGCAATGAGCAGTTCTTC.

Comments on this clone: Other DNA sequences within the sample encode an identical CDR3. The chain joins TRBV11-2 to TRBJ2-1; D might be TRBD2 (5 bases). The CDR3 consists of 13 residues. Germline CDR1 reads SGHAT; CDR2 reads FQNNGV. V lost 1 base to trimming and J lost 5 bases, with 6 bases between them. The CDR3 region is CASSLGLNNEQFF. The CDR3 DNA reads TGTGCCAGCAGCTTAGGACTAAACAATGAGCAGTTCTTC.

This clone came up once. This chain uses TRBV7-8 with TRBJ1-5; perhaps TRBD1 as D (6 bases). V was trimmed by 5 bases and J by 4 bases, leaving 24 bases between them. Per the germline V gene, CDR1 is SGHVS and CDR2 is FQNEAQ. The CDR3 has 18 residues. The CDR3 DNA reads TGTGCCAGCAGCCCTTCCCGAGGAGGGGGTGCGGGTAATCAGCCCCAGCATTTT. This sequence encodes CASSPSRGGGAGNQPQHF.

The CDR3 DNA reads TGTGCTAGTGGTTTGGTATCGGGTAGGGAGGGCAATCAGCCCCAGCATTTT. This gives the protein CASGLVSGREGNQPQHF. The chain is built from TRBV12-5 and TRBJ1-5; D remains ambiguous. CDR1 and CDR2 (germline): LGHNT, FRNRAP. CDR3 length: 17 amino acids. Trimming pared 0 bases from V and 2 bases from J, leaving 14 bases between.

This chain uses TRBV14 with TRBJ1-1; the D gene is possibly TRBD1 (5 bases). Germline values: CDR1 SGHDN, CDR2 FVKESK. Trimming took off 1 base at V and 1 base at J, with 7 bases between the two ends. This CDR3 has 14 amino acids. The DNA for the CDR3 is TGTGCCAGCAGCCAAGTGGGGGGGAACACTGAAGCTTTCTTT. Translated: CASSQVGGNTEAFF.

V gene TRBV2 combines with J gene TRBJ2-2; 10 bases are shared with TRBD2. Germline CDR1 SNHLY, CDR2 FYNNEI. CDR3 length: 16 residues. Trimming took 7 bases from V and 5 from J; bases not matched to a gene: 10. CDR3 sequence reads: CASTSLAGDRTGELFF. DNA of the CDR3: TGTGCCAGCACCTCTCTAGCGGGAGATCGGACCGGGGAGCTGTTTTTT.

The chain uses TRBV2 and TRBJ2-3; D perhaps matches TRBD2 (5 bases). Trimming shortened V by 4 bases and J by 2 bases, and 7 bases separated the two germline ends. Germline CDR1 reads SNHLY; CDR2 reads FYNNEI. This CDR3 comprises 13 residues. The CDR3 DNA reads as TGTGCCAGCAGTGTGAGGGACACAGATACGCAGTATTTT. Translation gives CASSVRDTDTQYF. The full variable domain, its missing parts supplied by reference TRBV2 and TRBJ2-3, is EPEVTQTPSHQVTQMGQEVILRCVPISNHLYFYWYRQILGQKVEFLVSFYNNEISEKSEIFDDQFSVERPDGSNFTLKIRSTKLEDSAMYFCASSVRDTDTQYFGPGTRLTVL.

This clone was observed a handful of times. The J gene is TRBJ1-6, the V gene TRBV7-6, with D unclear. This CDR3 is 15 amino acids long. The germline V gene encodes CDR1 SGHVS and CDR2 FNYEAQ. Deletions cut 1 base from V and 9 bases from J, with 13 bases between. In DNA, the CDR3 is TGTGCCAGCAGCTTAGAAGCACAGTTCTCTTCACCCCTCCACTTT. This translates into CASSLEAQFSSPLHF.

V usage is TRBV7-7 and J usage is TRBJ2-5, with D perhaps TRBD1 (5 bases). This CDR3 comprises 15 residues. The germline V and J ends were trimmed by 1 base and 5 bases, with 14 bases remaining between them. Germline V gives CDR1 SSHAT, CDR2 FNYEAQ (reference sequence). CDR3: CASSLGGHSSETQYF. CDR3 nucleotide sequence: TGTGCCAGCAGCTTAGGGGGCCACTCTTCTGAGACCCAGTACTTC.

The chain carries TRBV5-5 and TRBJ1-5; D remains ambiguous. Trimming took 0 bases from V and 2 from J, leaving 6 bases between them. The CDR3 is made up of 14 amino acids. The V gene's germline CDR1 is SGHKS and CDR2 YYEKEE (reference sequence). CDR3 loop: CASSLDWRNQPQHF. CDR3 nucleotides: TGTGCCAGCAGCTTGGATTGGCGCAATCAGCCCCAGCATTTT.

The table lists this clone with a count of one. The CDR3 DNA reads TGTGCCAGCAGTGAGGGGCGGGAGACTGAGCAGTTCTTC. Translating it yields CASSEGRETEQFF. This sequence joins TRBV6-4 and TRBJ2-1; 7 bases are shared with TRBD2. Per germline, CDR1 MRHNA and CDR2 SNTAGT. This CDR3 region has 13 residues. Germline trimming cut 3 bases from V and 9 bases from J; bases unmatched to any gene: 5.

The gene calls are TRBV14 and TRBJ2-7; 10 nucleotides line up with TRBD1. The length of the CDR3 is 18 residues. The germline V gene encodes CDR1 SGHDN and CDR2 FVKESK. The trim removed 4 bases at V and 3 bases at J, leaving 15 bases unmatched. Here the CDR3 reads CASSRPAGQGFAIYEQYF. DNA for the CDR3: TGTGCCAGCAGCCGCCCTGCGGGACAGGGGTTTGCAATCTACGAGCAGTACTTC.

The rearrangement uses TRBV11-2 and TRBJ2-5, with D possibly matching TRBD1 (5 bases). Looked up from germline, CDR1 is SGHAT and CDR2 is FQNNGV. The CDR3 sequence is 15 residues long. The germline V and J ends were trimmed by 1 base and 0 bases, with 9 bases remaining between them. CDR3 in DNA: TGTGCCAGCAGCTTAGGAAACAGGTACCAAGAGACCCAGTACTTC. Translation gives CASSLGNRYQETQYF.

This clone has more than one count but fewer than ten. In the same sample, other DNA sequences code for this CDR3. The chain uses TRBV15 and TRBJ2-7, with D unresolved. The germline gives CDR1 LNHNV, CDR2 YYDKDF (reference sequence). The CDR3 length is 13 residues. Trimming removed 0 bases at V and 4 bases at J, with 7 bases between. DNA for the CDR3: TGTGCCACCAGCAGAGACCTCTCATACGAGCAGTACTTC. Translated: CATSRDLSYEQYF. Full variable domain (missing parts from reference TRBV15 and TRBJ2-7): DAMVIQNPRYQVTQFGKPVTLSCSQTLNHNVMYWYQQKSSQAPKLLFHYYDKDFNNEADTPDNFQSRRPNTSFCFLDIRSPGLGDTAMYLCATSRDLSYEQYFGPGTRLTVT.

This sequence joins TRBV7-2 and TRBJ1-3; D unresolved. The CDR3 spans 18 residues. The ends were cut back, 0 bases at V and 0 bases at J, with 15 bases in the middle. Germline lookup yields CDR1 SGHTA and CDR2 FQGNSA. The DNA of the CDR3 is TGTGCCAGCAGCTTAGCGCCAGGAGGTACCAGCTCTGGAAACACCATATATTTT. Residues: CASSLAPGGTSSGNTIYF. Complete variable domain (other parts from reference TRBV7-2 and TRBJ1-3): GAGVSQSPSNKVTEKGKDVELRCDPISGHTALYWYRQSLGQGLEFLIYFQGNSAPDKSGLPSDRFSAERTGGSVSTLTIQRTQQEDSAVYLCASSLAPGGTSSGNTIYFGEGSWLTVV.

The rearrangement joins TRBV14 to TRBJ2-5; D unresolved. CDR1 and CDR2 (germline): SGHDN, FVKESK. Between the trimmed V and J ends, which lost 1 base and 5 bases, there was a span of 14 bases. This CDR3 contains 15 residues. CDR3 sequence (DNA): TGTGCCAGCAGCCAAGCAACAAGCTTTGCGGAGACCCAGTACTTC. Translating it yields CASSQATSFAETQYF.

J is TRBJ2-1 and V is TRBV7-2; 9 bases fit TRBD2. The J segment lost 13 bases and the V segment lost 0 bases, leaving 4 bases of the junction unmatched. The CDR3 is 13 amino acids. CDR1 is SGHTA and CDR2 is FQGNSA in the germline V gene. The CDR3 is CASSLAGLAIQFF. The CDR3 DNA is TGTGCCAGCAGCTTAGCGGGACTAGCTATTCAGTTCTTC.